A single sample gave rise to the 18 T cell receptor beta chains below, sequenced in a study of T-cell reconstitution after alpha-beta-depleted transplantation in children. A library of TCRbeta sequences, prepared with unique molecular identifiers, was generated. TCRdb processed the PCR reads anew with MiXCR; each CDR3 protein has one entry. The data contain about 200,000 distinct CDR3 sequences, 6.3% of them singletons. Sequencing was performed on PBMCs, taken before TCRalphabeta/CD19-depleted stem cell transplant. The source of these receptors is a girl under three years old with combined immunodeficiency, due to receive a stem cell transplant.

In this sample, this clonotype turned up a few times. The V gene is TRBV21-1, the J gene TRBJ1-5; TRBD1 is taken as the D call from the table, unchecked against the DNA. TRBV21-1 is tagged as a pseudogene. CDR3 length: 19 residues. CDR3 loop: CASSKTPIRVSSSNQPQHF. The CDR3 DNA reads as TGTGCCAGCAGCAAAACTCCTATCCGGGTTTCAAGTAGCAATCAGCCCCAGCATTTT.

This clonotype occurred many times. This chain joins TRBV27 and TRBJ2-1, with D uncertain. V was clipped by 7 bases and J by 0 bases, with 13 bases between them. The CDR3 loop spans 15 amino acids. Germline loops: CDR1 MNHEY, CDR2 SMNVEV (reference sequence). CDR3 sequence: CASNLVRDSYNEQFF. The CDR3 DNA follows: TGTGCCAGCAACCTAGTGAGAGACTCCTACAATGAGCAGTTCTTC.

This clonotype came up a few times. CDR3 sequence reads: CASSALLAGNYEQYF. The CDR3, as DNA: TGTGCCAGCAGCGCCCTACTAGCGGGGAACTACGAGCAGTACTTC. This chain uses TRBV7-6 with TRBJ2-7, with 10 bases matching TRBD2. Germline V gene sequence: CDR1 SGHVS, CDR2 FNYEAQ. There are 15 residues in the CDR3. The V and J ends lost 5 bases and 3 bases, in that order; junction bases with no gene match: 7.

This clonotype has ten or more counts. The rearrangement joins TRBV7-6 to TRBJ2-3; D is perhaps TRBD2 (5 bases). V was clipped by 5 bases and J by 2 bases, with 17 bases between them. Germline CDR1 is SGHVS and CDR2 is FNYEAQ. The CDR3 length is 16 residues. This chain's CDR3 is CASSLLGGLITDTQYF. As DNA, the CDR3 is TGTGCCAGCAGCCTTCTTGGCGGGCTAATCACAGATACGCAGTATTTT.

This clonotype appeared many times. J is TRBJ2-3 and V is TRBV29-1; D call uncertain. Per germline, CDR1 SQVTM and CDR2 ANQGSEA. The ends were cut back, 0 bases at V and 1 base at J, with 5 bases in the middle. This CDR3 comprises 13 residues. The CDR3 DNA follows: TGCAGCGTTGAAGAACCGGGCACAGATACGCAGTATTTT. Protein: CSVEEPGTDTQYF.

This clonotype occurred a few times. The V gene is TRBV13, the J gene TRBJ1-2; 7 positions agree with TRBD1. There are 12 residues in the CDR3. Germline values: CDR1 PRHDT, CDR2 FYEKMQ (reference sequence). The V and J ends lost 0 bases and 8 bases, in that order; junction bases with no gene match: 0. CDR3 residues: CASSLGGGGYTF. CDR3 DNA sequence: TGTGCCAGCAGCTTAGGAGGGGGCGGCTACACCTTC.

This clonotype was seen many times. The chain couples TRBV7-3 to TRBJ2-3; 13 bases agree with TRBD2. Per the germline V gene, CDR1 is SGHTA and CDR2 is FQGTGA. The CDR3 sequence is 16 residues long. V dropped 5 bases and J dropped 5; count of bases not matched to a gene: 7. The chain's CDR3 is CASSPVLAGGLDTQYF. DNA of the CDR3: TGTGCCAGCAGCCCCGTACTAGCGGGGGGGCTAGATACGCAGTATTTT.

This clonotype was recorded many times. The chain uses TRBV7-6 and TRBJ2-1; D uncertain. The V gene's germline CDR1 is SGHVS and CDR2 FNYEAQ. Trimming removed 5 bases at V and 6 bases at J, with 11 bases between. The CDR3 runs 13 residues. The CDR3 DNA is TGTGCCAGCAGCCCGGAGATGGCCAATGAGCAGTTCTTC. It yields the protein CASSPEMANEQFF.

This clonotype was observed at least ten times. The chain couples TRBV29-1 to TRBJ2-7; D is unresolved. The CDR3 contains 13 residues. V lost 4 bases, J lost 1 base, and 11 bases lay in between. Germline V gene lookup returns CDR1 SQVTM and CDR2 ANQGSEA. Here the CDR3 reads CSVVGGRSYEQYF. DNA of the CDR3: TGCAGCGTTGTAGGCGGACGGTCCTACGAGCAGTACTTC.

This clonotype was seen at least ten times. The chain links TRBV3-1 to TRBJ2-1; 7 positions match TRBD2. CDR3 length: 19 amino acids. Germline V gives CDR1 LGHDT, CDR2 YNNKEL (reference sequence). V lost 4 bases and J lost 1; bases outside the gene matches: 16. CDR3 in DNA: TGTGCCAGCAGCCTCACTTGGGGTACTAGCGCGGGATCCTACAATGAGCAGTTCTTC. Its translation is CASSLTWGTSAGSYNEQFF.

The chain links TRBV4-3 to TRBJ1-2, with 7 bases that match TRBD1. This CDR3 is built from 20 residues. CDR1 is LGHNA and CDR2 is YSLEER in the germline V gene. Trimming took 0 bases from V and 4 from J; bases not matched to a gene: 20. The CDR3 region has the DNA TGCGCCAGCAGCCAAGATTTGACAAGGGGGCCGTATCAGCCAGGCTATGGCTACACCTTC. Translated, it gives CASSQDLTRGPYQPGYGYTF.

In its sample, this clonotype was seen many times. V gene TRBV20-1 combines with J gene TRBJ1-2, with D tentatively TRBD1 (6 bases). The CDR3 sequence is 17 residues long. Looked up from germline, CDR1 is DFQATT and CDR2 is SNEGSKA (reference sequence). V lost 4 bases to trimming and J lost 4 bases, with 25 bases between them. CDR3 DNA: TGCAGTGCTATCGGAGGGGGGACGTCCAACGGGTTCTATGGCTACACCTTC. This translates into CSAIGGGTSNGFYGYTF.

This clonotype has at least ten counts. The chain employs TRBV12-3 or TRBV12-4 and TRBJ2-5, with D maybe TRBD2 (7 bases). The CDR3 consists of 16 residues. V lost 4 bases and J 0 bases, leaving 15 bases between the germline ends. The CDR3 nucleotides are TGTGCCAGCAGTTCGGGGGCGGGAGCGCACCAAGAGACCCAGTACTTC. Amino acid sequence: CASSSGAGAHQETQYF.

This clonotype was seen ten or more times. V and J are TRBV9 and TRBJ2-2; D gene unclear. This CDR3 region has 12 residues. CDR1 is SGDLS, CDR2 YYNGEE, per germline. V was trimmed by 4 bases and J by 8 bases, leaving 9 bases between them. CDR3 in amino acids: CASSPGSGELFF. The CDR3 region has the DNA TGTGCCAGCAGCCCCGGGTCTGGGGAGCTGTTTTTT.

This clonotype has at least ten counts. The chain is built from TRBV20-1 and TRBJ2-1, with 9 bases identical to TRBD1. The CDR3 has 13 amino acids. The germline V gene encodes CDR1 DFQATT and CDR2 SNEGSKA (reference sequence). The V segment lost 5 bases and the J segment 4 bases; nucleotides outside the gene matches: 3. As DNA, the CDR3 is TGCAGTGCTTCCGGGACAGGGTACAATGAGCAGTTCTTC. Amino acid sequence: CSASGTGYNEQFF.

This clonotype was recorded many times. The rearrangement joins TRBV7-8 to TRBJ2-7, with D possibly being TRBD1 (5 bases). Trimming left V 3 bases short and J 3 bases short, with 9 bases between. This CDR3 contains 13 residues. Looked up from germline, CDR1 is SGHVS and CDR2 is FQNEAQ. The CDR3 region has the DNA TGTGCCAGCAGCTTGGGGCTCCACTACGAGCAGTACTTC. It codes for CASSLGLHYEQYF.

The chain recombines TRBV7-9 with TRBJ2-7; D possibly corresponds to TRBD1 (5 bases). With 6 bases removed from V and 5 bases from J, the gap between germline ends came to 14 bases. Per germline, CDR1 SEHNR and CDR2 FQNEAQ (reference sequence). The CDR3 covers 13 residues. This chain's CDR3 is CASRGRVPDEQYF. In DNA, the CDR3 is TGTGCCAGCAGGGGGCGAGTACCGGACGAGCAGTACTTC.

CDR3 amino acids: CASSLPTGISYEQYF. The DNA of the CDR3 is TGTGCCAGCAGCCTACCGACAGGGATATCCTACGAGCAGTACTTC. The chain is built from TRBV5-6 and TRBJ2-7; 7 bases line up with TRBD1. Germline assignment: CDR1 SGHDT and CDR2 YYEEEE. With V trimmed by 4 bases and J by 1 base, 8 bases remained unmatched. The CDR3 extends over 15 amino acids.